One T cell receptor (beta chain) is described in this entry. Its antigen remains unidentified. No base-level quality is on record; no much larger clone is a single base apart. CDR1 and CDR2, looked up from the germline V gene, are SGHAT and FQNNGV. The CDR3 covers 14 residues, taking in both the cysteine and the phenylalanine. Left in the record is the CDR3 DNA by itself, 42 bases read in frame from the first base. Compared with germline, V lacks 2 bases and J lacks 4 bases; bases without a gene match: 2. The source of the sample is a study of early T cells in non-severe SARS-CoV-2 infection (dated by TCRdb to about 2021). In the study overall: Because TCR sequencing relied on bulk RNA taken from unsorted whole blood, pairing of alpha and beta chains was not possible.

Set within a cohort of healthcare workers in London, UK, this nested case-control study involved weekly PCR testing of nasopharyngeal swabs along with blood sampling. Healthcare workers were enrolled in the week of the UK lockdown, from 23 to 31 March 2020, and were followed every week for up to roughly 15 weeks. Points the paper makes about the study in general: Matching against VDJdb was skewed toward anti-spike CD8 responses, likely underestimated virus-specific expansions, and missed private and CD4 specificities.

Libraries were made using 5' RACE. Sequencing relied on a NextSeq 500. The TCR library protocol attached unique molecular identifiers to individual cDNA molecules to correct for sequencing error and PCR bias. Both TCR alpha and beta chains were sequenced, and tight co-correlation was observed between alpha and beta sequence abundances in each sample. Per the source publication's procedure: Decombinator V4 was used to perform V gene, J gene and CDR3 annotation of TCR sequences. Expanded TCRs were defined as changing significantly between any two time points under a Poisson model with p below 0.0001. TCR abundances were normalised to the total number of TCRs sequenced in each sample and reported as counts per million. MAIT TCRs were defined by TRAV1-2 paired with TRAJ12, TRAJ20 or TRAJ33, and iNKT TCRs by TRAV10 paired with TRAJ18. A search of VDJdb, accessed on 1 November 2021, was run for TCRs annotated to CMV, EBV and SARS-CoV-2, with TCRs annotated for multiple antigens excluded. TCRdb reran the public reads through fastp at Q25 and MiXCR, keeping productive beta chains. Rows with one shared CDR3 protein collapse into an entry with the most common genes and DNA. These V and J calls rely on TCRdb rather than the paper's analysis. Recorded for this sample are some 71,000 distinct CDR3 sequences; 8% to 10% of them occurred a single time. Jointly, the top ten make up roughly a sixth of the sample.

The chain was built from TRBV11-2 and TRBJ2-1, with 7 middle bases fitting TRBD1. The TCR sequence derives from an adult who was a healthcare worker with PCR-confirmed SARS-CoV-2 infection or an uninfected control (not recorded which). Sequenced material: whole blood, taken at baseline. The CDR3 protein: CASSLTQGYNEQFF. The DNA sequence is given as TGTGCCAGCAGCTTAACACAGGGGTACAATGAGCAGTTCTTC.